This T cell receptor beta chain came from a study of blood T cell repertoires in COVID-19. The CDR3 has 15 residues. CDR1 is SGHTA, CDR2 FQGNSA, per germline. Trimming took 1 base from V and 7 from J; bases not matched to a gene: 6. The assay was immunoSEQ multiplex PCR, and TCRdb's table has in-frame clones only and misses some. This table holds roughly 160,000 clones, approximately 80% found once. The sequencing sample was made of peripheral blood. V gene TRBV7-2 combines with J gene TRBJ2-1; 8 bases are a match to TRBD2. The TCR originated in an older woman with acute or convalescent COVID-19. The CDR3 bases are TGTGCCAGCAGCTTAGTTGGCGGGGGGATGAATGAGCAGTTCTTC. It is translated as CASSLVGGGMNEQFF.